This T cell receptor beta chain was captured by sequencing in a study of graft-versus-host responses after intestinal transplantation (dated by TCRdb to the early 2020s). Turning to the overall study: The transplants that recipients got were multivisceral, liver-intestinal, or isolated intestinal. Every recipient was given anti-thymocyte globulin induction, followed by around three years of maintenance tacrolimus and steroids. Graft-versus-host and host-versus-graft alloreactive T cell clones were tracked in the graft, circulation and bone marrow after intestinal transplantation using bulk TCR-beta CDR3 sequencing. To identify alloreactive clones, pre-transplant mixed lymphocyte reaction products were sequenced and then compared with unstimulated pre-transplant donor and recipient T cells. The cohort enrolled 20 to 30 intestinal transplant recipients including one retransplant, and a few patients lacking pretransplant specimens were excluded. A peak of at least 4% donor T cells among recipient peripheral blood mononuclear cells was the definition used for donor T cell macrochimerism. Instead of going to the commercial service, samples from a few later patients were sequenced in-house on an Illumina MiSeq and processed with MiXCR. Findings and caveats that apply to the study as a whole: GvH clones turned up in recipient bone marrow, with some appearing earlier in ileal mucosa or blood, a pattern consistent with an intestinal mucosal origin. Early after transplant, peak levels of circulating GvH clones were associated with declines in HvG clones. Patients with donor T cell macrochimerism had high GvH to HvG T cell clonal ratios in their allografts. The conclusions were limited by the relatively low number and heterogeneity of the intestinal transplant patients.

Regarding this clone: Its antigen has not been determined. Per-nucleotide qualities are absent, and no much larger clonotype sits a single base away.

The time point label, read with the paper, signifies: cells obtained before transplantation from donor or recipient. CD3+CD4+ and CD3+CD8+ populations were FACS-sorted from unstimulated pre-transplant donor and recipient cells taken from spleen or lymph nodes. Library preparation was by the immunoSEQ multiplex PCR assay. For most patients, genomic DNA was isolated with the Qiagen DNeasy Blood and Tissue Kit and shipped frozen to Adaptive Biotechnologies for TCR sequencing. For most patients, genomic DNA was subjected to high-throughput TCR-beta CDR3 sequencing by Adaptive Biotechnologies. The source study handled its data this way. Adaptive's ImmunoSEQ software was the source of the TCR sequencing data for about 18 patients, while three other patients were processed with MiXCR and VDJtools. To correct CD4 versus CD8 sorting errors, any sequence found in both subsets at a frequency ratio below 5:1 was removed. Because the origin of CDR3 nucleotide sequences shared between donor and recipient could not be assigned, those sequences were removed. To count as alloreactive, a clone needed at least 2-fold expansion over unstimulated cells and a minimum CFSE-low frequency of 0.002% (template counts) or 0.001% (read counts). Mappable clones were those detected in sequenced pre-transplant spleen, lymph node, or MLR CFSE-low populations of the donor or recipient. The cumulative frequency of alloreactive clones was calculated as a percentage of all sequences, weighted by copy number. What TCRdb holds here is the immuneACCESS table cut down to in-frame rearrangements. Part of the clones is not present; checked against another copy, under half of the missing clones reflect an unresolved V gene, and the others are unexplained. V and J calls and clone size follow that table, whereas D and trimming were derived from the DNA. The sample yields about 110,000 clones; 93% were counted once. The ten top clones hold 0.5% to 0.6% of the sample.

The V end loses 9 bases and the J end loses 7 bases, and a stretch of 15 bases separates them. Measured from the cysteine to the phenylalanine, the CDR3 is 13 residues long. The sequence is cut down to CDR3 DNA, 39 bases in frame from base 1. From the germline V gene, CDR1 is MDHEN and CDR2 is SYDVKM. The TCR comes from a human donor who received an intestinal transplant. Recombination connected TRBV28 to TRBJ2-2; 7 matching bases give a weak D call of TRBD2. The material sequenced was unstimulated CD8+ T cells sorted from spleen or lymph node cells, taken before intestinal transplant. The DNA sequence is TGTGCCAGTATTGGGGGGGGCATCGGGGAGCTGTTTTTT. Its protein is CASIGGGIGELFF.